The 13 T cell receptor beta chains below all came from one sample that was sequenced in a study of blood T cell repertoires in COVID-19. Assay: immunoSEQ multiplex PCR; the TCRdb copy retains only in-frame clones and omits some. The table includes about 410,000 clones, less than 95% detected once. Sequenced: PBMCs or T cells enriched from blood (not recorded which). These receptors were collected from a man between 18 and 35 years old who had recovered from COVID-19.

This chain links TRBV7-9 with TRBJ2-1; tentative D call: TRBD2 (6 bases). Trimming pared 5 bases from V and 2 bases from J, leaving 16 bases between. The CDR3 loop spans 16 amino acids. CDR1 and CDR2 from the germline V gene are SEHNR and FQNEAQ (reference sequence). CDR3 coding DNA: TGTGCCAGCAGCCCCTACCAACTAGCAGCCTACAATGAGCAGTTCTTC. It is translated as CASSPYQLAAYNEQFF. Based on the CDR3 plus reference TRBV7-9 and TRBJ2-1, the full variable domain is DTGVSQNPRHKITKRGQNVTFRCDPISEHNRLYWYRQTLGQGPEFLTYFQNEAQLEKSRLLSDRFSAERPKGSFSTLEIQRTEQGDSAMYLCASSPYQLAAYNEQFFGPGTRLTVL.

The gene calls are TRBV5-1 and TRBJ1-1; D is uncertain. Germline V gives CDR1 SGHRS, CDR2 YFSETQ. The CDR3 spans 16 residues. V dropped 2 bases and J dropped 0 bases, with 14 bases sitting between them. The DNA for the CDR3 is TGCGCCAGCAGCTTAGTTCCGCGGCAGATGAACACTGAAGCTTTCTTT. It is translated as CASSLVPRQMNTEAFF.

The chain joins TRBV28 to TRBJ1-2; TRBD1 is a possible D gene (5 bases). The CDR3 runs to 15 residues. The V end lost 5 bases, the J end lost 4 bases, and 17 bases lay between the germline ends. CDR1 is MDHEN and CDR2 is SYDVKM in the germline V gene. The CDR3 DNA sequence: TGTGCCAGCAGTGGGGACTCCCTGGGGTTCTATGGCTACACCTTC. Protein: CASSGDSLGFYGYTF.

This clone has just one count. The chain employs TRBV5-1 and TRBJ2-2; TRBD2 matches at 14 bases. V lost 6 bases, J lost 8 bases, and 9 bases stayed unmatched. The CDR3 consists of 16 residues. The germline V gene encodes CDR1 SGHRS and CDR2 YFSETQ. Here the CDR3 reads CASTHGTSGGPGELFF. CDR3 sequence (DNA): TGCGCCAGCACCCATGGGACTAGCGGGGGTCCTGGGGAGCTGTTTTTT. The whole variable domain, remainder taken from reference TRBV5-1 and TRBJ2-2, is KAGVTQTPRYLIKTRGQQVTLSCSPISGHRSVSWYQQTPGQGLQFLFEYFSETQRNKGNFPGRFSGRQFSNSRSEMNVSTLELGDSALYLCASTHGTSGGPGELFFGEGSRLTVL.

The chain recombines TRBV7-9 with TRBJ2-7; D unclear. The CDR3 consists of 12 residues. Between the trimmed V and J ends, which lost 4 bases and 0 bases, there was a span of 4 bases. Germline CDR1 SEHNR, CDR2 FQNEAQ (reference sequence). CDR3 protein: CASSSNSYEQYF. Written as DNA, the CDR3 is TGTGCCAGCAGCTCAAACTCCTACGAGCAGTACTTC.

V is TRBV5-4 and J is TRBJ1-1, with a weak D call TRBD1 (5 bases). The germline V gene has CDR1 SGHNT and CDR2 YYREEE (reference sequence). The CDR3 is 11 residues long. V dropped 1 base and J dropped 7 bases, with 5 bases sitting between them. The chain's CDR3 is CASSLQGEAFF. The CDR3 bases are TGTGCCAGCAGCTTGCAGGGTGAAGCTTTCTTT.

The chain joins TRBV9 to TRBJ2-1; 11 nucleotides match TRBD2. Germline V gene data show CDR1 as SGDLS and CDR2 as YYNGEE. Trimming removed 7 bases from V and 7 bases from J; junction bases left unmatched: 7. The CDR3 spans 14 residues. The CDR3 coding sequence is TGTGCCAGCTCCCGTGTAGCGGGAGGGAATGAGCAGTTCTTC. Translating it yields CASSRVAGGNEQFF.

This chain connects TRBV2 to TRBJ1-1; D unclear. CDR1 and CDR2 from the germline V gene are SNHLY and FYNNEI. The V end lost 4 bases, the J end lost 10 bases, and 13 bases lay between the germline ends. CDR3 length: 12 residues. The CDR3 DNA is TGTGCCAGCAGTGTTGAGGGTTTTCGAGCTTTCTTT. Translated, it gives CASSVEGFRAFF.

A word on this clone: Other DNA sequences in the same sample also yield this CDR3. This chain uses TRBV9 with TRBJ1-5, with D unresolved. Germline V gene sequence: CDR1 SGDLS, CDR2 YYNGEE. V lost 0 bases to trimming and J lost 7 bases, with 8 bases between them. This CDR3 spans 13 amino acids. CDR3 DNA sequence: TGTGCCAGCAGCGTAGAAGAGGGACAGCCCCAGCATTTT. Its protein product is CASSVEEGQPQHF.

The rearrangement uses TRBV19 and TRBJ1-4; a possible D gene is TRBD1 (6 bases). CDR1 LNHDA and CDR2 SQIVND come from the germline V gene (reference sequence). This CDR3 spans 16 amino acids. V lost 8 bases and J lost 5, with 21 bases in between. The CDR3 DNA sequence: TGTGCCAGTTGGGACAACCACCCCGGTCCGAATGAAAAACTGTTTTTT. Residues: CASWDNHPGPNEKLFF.

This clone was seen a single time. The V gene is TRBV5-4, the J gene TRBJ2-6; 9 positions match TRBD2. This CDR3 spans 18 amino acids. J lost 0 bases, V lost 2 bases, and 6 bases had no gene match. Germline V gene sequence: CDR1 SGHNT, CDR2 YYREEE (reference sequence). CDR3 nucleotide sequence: TGTGCCAGCAGCTTAGACCTAGCGGGGATCTCTGGGGCCAACGTCCTGACTTTC. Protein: CASSLDLAGISGANVLTF.

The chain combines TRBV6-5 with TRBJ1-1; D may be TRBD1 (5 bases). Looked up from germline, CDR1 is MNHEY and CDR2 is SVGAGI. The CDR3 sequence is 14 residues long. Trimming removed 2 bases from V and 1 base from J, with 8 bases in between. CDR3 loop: CASSYRDRNTEAFF. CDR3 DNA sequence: TGTGCCAGCAGTTACCGAGACAGGAACACTGAAGCTTTCTTT.

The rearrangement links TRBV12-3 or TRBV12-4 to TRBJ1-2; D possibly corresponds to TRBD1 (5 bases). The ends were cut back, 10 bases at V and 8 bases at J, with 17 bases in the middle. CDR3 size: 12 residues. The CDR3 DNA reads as TGTGCCACTACCAGGGTTGGAGGGGGCTACACCTTC. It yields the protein CATTRVGGGYTF.